This is a list of T cell receptor beta chains from one sample in a study of blood T cell repertoires in COVID-19. The data were produced by immunoSEQ multiplex PCR, yet TCRdb's version contains in-frame clones alone and is incomplete. The table lists about 320,000 clones, 90% to 95% of them singletons. Material for sequencing was PBMCs or T cells enriched from blood (not recorded which). All receptors derive from a woman in her twenties or thirties who had been exposed to COVID-19. The CDR3 runs from the conserved cysteine through the conserved F or W. The order of the fields is D gene, V gene, CDR3 length, J gene, clone size, CDR3 DNA, CDR3 protein. The D gene is left open where the match is weak. Size values are once, few and many counts, or a class for expanded clones, and some rows have none.

>-|TRBV10-3|18|TRBJ2-6|-
TGTGCCATCAGTCCCCCCAATACAGGGACCTCTGGGGCCAACGTCCTGACTTTC
CAISPPNTGTSGANVLTF
>TRBD1|TRBV10-3|13|TRBJ1-5|-
TGTGCCATCAGTGAACAGGGGAATCAGCCCCAGCATTTT
CAISEQGNQPQHF
>TRBD2|TRBV15|14|TRBJ2-7|-
TGTGCCACCAGCAAAGCGGGGGGTTCCTACGAGCAGTACTTC
CATSKAGGSYEQYF
>-|TRBV29-1|14|TRBJ1-2|few
TGCAGCGTGGAGAGACGGGTCAGGGGAGACGGCTACACCTTC
CSVERRVRGDGYTF
>-|TRBV5-1|19|TRBJ2-6|-
TGCGCCAGCAGCTTGTTTAGTTCTCTTTACTTCTCTGGGGCCAACGTCCTGACTTTC
CASSLFSSLYFSGANVLTF
>TRBD1|TRBV7-8|15|TRBJ2-1|-
TGTGCCAGCAGCTTAGGGGGGACAGAAAACAATGAGCAGTTCTTC
CASSLGGTENNEQFF
>-|TRBV6-5|13|TRBJ1-4|-
TGTGCCAGCAGTCCCGGACTTAATGAAAAACTGTTTTTT
CASSPGLNEKLFF
>TRBD1|TRBV30|14|TRBJ1-3|once
TGTGCCTGGAGTGTCGACAGGGCTGGAAACACCATATATTTT
CAWSVDRAGNTIYF
>TRBD1|TRBV5-1|18|TRBJ2-1|-
TGCGCCAGCAGCTTGAGGGACAGCCAAAGATTCTCCTACAATGAGCAGTTCTTC
CASSLRDSQRFSYNEQFF
>TRBD1|TRBV6-2/TRBV6-3|15|TRBJ2-7|-
TGTGCCAGCAGCCCACCGGGACAGGGGGCTGGCGAGCAGTACTTC
CASSPPGQGAGEQYF
>-|TRBV19|12|TRBJ1-4|-
TGTGCCTCATTGGGCACCTATGAAAAACTGTTTTTT
CASLGTYEKLFF
>-|TRBV11-3|14|TRBJ1-1|-
TGTGCCAGCAGCTTAGTGGGGGGGTCCACTGAAGCTTTCTTT
CASSLVGGSTEAFF
>-|TRBV4-1|13|TRBJ2-1|-
TGCGCCAGCAGCCAATTCTCGAGTAGCGAGCAGTTCTTC
CASSQFSSSEQFF
>TRBD1|TRBV20-1|15|TRBJ1-1|-
TGCAGTGCTAGTACAGGGGTCTTGGGGGGACGCGAAGCTTTCTTT
CSASTGVLGGREAFF